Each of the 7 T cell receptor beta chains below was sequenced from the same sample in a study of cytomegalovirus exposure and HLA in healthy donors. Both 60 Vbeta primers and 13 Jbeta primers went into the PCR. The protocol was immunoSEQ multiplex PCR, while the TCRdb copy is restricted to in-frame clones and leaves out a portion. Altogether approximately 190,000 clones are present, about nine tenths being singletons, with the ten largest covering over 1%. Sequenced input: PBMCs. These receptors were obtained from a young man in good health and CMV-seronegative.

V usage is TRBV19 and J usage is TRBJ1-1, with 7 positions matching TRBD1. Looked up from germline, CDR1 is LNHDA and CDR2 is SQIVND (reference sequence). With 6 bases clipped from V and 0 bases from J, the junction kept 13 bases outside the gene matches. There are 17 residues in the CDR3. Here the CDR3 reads CASRKPTGYRMNTEAFF. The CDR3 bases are TGTGCCAGTAGAAAACCGACAGGGTATCGCATGAACACTGAAGCTTTCTTT.

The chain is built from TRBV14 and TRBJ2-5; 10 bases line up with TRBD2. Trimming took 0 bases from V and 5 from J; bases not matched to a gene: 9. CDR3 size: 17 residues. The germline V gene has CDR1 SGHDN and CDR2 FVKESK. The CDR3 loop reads CASSQDPGLAVRETQYF. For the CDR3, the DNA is TGTGCCAGCAGCCAAGACCCCGGACTAGCGGTCCGGGAGACCCAGTACTTC. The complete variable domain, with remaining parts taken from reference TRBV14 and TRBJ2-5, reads EAGVTQFPSHSVIEKGQTVTLRCDPISGHDNLYWYRRVMGKEIKFLLHFVKESKQDESGMPNNRFLAERTGGTYSTLKVQPAELEDSGVYFCASSQDPGLAVRETQYFGPGTRLLVL.

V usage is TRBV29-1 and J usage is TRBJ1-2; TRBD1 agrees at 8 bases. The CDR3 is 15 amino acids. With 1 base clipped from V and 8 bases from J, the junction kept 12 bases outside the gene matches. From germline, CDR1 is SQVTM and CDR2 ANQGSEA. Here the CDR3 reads CSVEGGIETGDGYTF. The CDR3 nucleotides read TGCAGCGTTGAAGGAGGAATTGAGACAGGGGACGGCTACACCTTC. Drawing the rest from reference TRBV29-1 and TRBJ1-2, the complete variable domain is SAVISQKPSRDICQRGTSLTIQCQVDSQVTMMFWYRQQPGQSLTLIATANQGSEATYESGFVIDKFPISRPNLTFSTLTVSNMSPEDSSIYLCSVEGGIETGDGYTFGSGTRLTVV.

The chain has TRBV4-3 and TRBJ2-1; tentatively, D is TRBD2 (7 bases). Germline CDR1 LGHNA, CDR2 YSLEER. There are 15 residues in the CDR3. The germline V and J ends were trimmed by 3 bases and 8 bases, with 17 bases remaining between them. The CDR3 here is CASSQGGTGGYEQFF. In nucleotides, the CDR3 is TGCGCCAGCAGCCAGGGGGGGACGGGGGGCTATGAGCAGTTCTTC.

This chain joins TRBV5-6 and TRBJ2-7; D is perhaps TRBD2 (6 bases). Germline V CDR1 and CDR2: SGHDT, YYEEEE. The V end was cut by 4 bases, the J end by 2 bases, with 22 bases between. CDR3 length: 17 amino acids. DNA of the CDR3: TGTGCCAGCAGCGGGGGGAGGTTTAAAGCAGGGCCCTACGAGCAGTACTTC. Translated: CASSGGRFKAGPYEQYF.

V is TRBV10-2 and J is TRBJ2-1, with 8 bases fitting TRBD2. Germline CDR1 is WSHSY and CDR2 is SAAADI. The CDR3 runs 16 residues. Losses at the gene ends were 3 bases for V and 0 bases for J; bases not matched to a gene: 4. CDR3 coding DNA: TGCGCCAGCAGTGACCTCCGGGGGGGCTCCTACAATGAGCAGTTCTTC. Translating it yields CASSDLRGGSYNEQFF.

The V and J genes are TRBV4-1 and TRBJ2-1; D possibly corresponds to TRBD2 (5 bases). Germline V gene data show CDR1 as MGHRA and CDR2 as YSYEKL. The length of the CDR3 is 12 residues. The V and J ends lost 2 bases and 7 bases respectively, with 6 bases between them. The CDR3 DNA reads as TGCGCCAGCAGCCAAACTAGTAATGAGCAGTTCTTC. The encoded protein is CASSQTSNEQFF.